These 16 T cell receptor beta chains came from one sample sequenced in a study of T cells in tuberculosis. Clones were sequenced by immunoSEQ multiplex PCR, and TCRdb holds only the in-frame ones, with some missing. The sample includes 25,000 to 35,000 clones, approximately 93% of them seen just once. Specimen: PBMCs. The receptors here all came from a donor aged 5-35 years with latent tuberculosis or without tuberculosis infection.

The V and J genes are TRBV13 and TRBJ2-2; D remains ambiguous. From germline, CDR1 is PRHDT and CDR2 FYEKMQ (reference sequence). The CDR3 extends over 13 amino acids. V was shortened by 2 bases and J by 2 bases, with 3 bases between the two germline ends. The CDR3: CASSLSNTGELFF. DNA of the CDR3: TGTGCCAGCAGCTTATCAAACACCGGGGAGCTGTTTTTT.

The chain recombines TRBV11-2 with TRBJ2-3; tentatively, D is TRBD1 (5 bases). V lost 5 bases, J lost 0 bases, and 12 bases lay in between. The V gene's germline CDR1 is SGHAT and CDR2 FQNNGV. The CDR3 is made up of 15 amino acids. The CDR3 spells CASSPLGDSTDTQYF. The CDR3 DNA is TGTGCCAGCAGCCCCCTAGGGGATAGCACAGATACGCAGTATTTT. Using reference TRBV11-2 and TRBJ2-3 for the parts outside the CDR3, the full variable domain is EAGVAQSPRYKIIEKRQSVAFWCNPISGHATLYWYQQILGQGPKLLIQFQNNGVVDDSQLPKDRFSAERLKGVDSTLKIQPAKLEDSAVYLCASSPLGDSTDTQYFGPGTRLTVL.

This chain connects TRBV25-1 to TRBJ2-3; D perhaps matches TRBD1 (6 bases). The CDR3 runs 13 residues. V shed 7 bases and J shed 2 bases, with 10 bases lying between them. The V gene's germline CDR1 is MGHDK and CDR2 SYGVNS. The CDR3 bases are TGTGCCAGCACGGGACACTACACAGATACGCAGTATTTT. Translating it yields CASTGHYTDTQYF. The variable domain in full, completed from reference TRBV25-1 and TRBJ2-3, reads EADIYQTPRYLVIGTGKKITLECSQTMGHDKMYWYQQDPGMELHLIHYSYGVNSTEKGDLSSESTVSRIRTEHFPLTLESARPSHTSQYLCASTGHYTDTQYFGPGTRLTVL.

The V gene is TRBV30, the J gene TRBJ2-3; D uncertain. This CDR3 comprises 12 residues. Germline V gives CDR1 GTSNPN, CDR2 SVGIG (reference sequence). V lost 3 bases to trimming and J lost 6 bases, with 10 bases between them. The CDR3, as DNA: TGTGCCTGGAGCCCGGGTGCGGATACGCAGTATTTT. Encoded protein: CAWSPGADTQYF. Variable domain in full (rest from reference TRBV30 and TRBJ2-3): SQTIHQWPATLVQPVGSPLSLECTVEGTSNPNLYWYRQAAGRGLQLLFYSVGIGQISSEVPQNLSASRPQDRQFILSSKKLLLSDSGFYLCAWSPGADTQYFGPGTRLTVL.

The genes are TRBV6-5 and TRBJ1-1, with a weak D call TRBD1 (5 bases). This CDR3 is built from 14 residues. The germline CDR1 and CDR2 sequences are MNHEY and SVGAGI. V dropped 3 bases and J dropped 5 bases, with 13 bases sitting between them. CDR3 nucleotides: TGTGCCAGCAGTTATAGGGGATACGGGACTGAAGCTTTCTTT. It codes for CASSYRGYGTEAFF.

This chain connects TRBV6-1 to TRBJ2-7, with TRBD2 identical over 8 bases. The CDR3 is 15 residues long. Germline lookup yields CDR1 MNHNS and CDR2 SASEGT. Losses at the gene ends were 3 bases for V and 7 bases for J; bases not matched to a gene: 11. CDR3 amino acids: CASSELAGGVLEQYF. DNA for the CDR3: TGTGCCAGCAGTGAGCTCGCGGGAGGAGTCCTTGAGCAGTACTTC.

This rearrangement joins TRBV5-1 to TRBJ2-5; no firm D call. The CDR3 spans 13 residues. V was clipped by 4 bases and J by 3 bases, with 10 bases between them. Germline lookup yields CDR1 SGHRS and CDR2 YFSETQ. As DNA, the CDR3 is TGCGCCAGCAGCATAGATACTGAAGAGACCCAGTACTTC. It is translated as CASSIDTEETQYF.

The V and J genes are TRBV7-2 and TRBJ2-7, with 11 bases lining up with TRBD2. The germline V gene encodes CDR1 SGHTA and CDR2 FQGNSA. This CDR3 contains 16 residues. With V trimmed by 2 bases and J by 3 bases, 6 bases remained unmatched. This CDR3 reads CASSLHPGLAVYEQYF. The CDR3 region has the DNA TGTGCCAGCAGCTTACACCCGGGACTAGCGGTCTACGAGCAGTACTTC.

The V and J genes are TRBV12-5 and TRBJ2-1; 8 nucleotides agree with TRBD2. Germline assignment: CDR1 LGHNT and CDR2 FRNRAP. V was clipped by 11 bases and J by 3 bases; unmatched bases: 18. The CDR3 has 17 residues. The CDR3 coding sequence is TGTGCTGGGAGGGAGAATCTTAGCGGGGAGTGCTACAATGAGCAGTTCTTC. It codes for CAGRENLSGECYNEQFF.

The chain is built from TRBV4-1 and TRBJ2-5; D gene uncertain. Trimming took off 2 bases at V and 5 bases at J, with 9 bases between the two ends. The length of the CDR3 is 13 residues. Germline loops: CDR1 MGHRA, CDR2 YSYEKL. The CDR3 coding sequence is TGCGCCAGCAGCCAAACGATCGGGGAGACCCAGTACTTC. Translation gives CASSQTIGETQYF.

This clone was seen only once. The J gene is TRBJ2-3, the V gene TRBV7-2; the D gene is possibly TRBD2 (6 bases). Per the germline V gene, CDR1 is SGHTA and CDR2 is FQGNSA. Trimming pared 1 base from V and 0 bases from J, leaving 11 bases between. The CDR3 runs 16 residues. CDR3 region: CASSLVSSGSTDTQYF. The CDR3 DNA sequence: TGTGCCAGCAGCTTAGTATCGAGCGGGAGCACAGATACGCAGTATTTT.

J is TRBJ1-1 and V is TRBV7-2; TRBD1 aligns across 7 bases. CDR1 is SGHTA and CDR2 is FQGNSA in the germline V gene. V shed 5 bases and J 3 bases; nucleotides not matched to a gene: 9. The CDR3 consists of 15 residues. As DNA, the CDR3 is TGTGCCAGCAGCCATCCGACAGGGCCCTACACTGAAGCTTTCTTT. It codes for CASSHPTGPYTEAFF.

The chain recombines TRBV4-1 with TRBJ2-6; 7 bases are shared with TRBD1. V gave up 4 bases and J gave up 2 bases; unmatched junction bases: 11. Germline CDR1 is MGHRA and CDR2 is YSYEKL. CDR3 length: 18 residues. CDR3 bases: TGCGCCAGCAGCCGCTTCGAGACAGGGCAGGCTGGGGCCAACGTCCTGACTTTC. It encodes CASSRFETGQAGANVLTF.

The rearrangement uses TRBV5-5 and TRBJ2-7, with D possibly being TRBD1 (6 bases). Trimming removed 2 bases at V and 4 bases at J, with 16 bases between. CDR3 length: 15 residues. CDR1 is SGHKS and CDR2 is YYEKEE in the germline V gene (reference sequence). The CDR3: CASSFLQGEGYEQYF. CDR3 coding DNA: TGTGCCAGCAGCTTTCTACAGGGAGAAGGGTACGAGCAGTACTTC.

The rearrangement joins TRBV18 to TRBJ1-5; 7 bases map to TRBD1. This CDR3 region has 15 residues. J was trimmed by 7 bases and V by 4 bases; bases with no gene match: 10. CDR1 and CDR2 (germline): KGHSH, LQKENI. The CDR3 sequence: CASSQGDSGLQPQHF. The CDR3 DNA reads as TGTGCCAGCTCACAAGGGGACAGTGGGTTGCAGCCCCAGCATTTT.

The V and J genes are TRBV5-1 and TRBJ2-2; D is ambiguous. The CDR3 loop spans 13 amino acids. Germline assignment: CDR1 SGHRS and CDR2 YFSETQ. The germline V and J ends were trimmed by 3 bases and 3 bases, with 6 bases remaining between them. CDR3 sequence (DNA): TGCGCCAGCAGCTCCGAGTACACCGGGGAGCTGTTTTTT. Encoded protein: CASSSEYTGELFF.